These T cell receptor beta chains were read from a single sample in a study of blood T cell repertoires in COVID-19. Assay: immunoSEQ multiplex PCR; the TCRdb copy retains only in-frame clones and omits some. This repertoire shows some 160,000 clones, roughly 90% found once; its top ten account for 6.6%. The sample comprised PBMCs or T cells enriched from blood (not recorded which). These receptors all stem from a woman in her fifties or sixties who had recovered from COVID-19. Both conserved end residues are part of each CDR3. Fields, in order: D gene, clone size, V gene, CDR3 length, J gene, CDR3 protein, CDR3 DNA. D genes are given only for firm matches. Not every row has a clone size; where given, it reads once, few, many or a size class.

TRBD2	.	TRBV7-8	19	TRBJ2-7	CASSLYGLASLKPEYEQYF	TGTGCCAGCAGCTTATATGGACTAGCCTCGCTCAAACCGGAGTACGAGCAGTACTTC
.	.	TRBV24-1	13	TRBJ2-2	CATRESGSGELFF	TGTGCCACCAGGGAATCAGGGTCCGGGGAGCTGTTTTTT
.	.	TRBV3-1/TRBV3-2	11	TRBJ2-7	CASGARYEQYF	TGTGCCAGCGGGGCCCGCTACGAGCAGTACTTC
TRBD2	.	TRBV7-2	16	TRBJ2-5	CASSPSRPGGGETQYF	TGTGCCAGCAGCCCTTCCCGCCCGGGGGGAGGGGAGACCCAGTACTTC
TRBD1	.	TRBV9	14	TRBJ1-3	CASSAKGQGDTIYF	TGTGCCAGCAGCGCAAAGGGACAGGGTGACACCATATATTTT
.	.	TRBV6-2/TRBV6-3	16	TRBJ1-2	CASSRGTLLRDYGYTF	TGTGCCAGCAGTAGAGGGACTCTCCTACGGGACTATGGCTACACCTTC
.	.	TRBV29-1	17	TRBJ2-3	CSVAGGRNLVSTDTQYF	TGCAGCGTTGCCGGAGGGAGGAACTTAGTGAGCACAGATACGCAGTATTTT
.	.	TRBV5-6	15	TRBJ2-5	CASSSLRGIQETQYF	TGTGCCAGCAGCTCGCTCAGGGGCATCCAAGAGACCCAGTACTTC
.	.	TRBV7-3	15	TRBJ2-7	CASSLSGVASNEQYF	TGTGCCAGCAGCTTAAGCGGGGTTGCGAGCAACGAGCAGTACTTC
.	once	TRBV6-2/TRBV6-3	12	TRBJ1-5	CASSPTVGPQHF	TGTGCCAGCAGTCCGACAGTGGGGCCCCAGCATTTT
.	.	TRBV4-3	12	TRBJ2-2	CASSQRSGELFF	TGCGCCAGCAGCCAAAGGAGCGGGGAGCTGTTTTTT
.	few	TRBV2	16	TRBJ1-6	CASSEALNQWNSPLHF	TGTGCCAGCAGTGAAGCGCTTAATCAGTGGAATTCACCCCTCCACTTT
TRBD1	.	TRBV7-8	13	TRBJ2-5	CASRQGTQETQYF	TGTGCCAGCAGACAGGGGACCCAAGAGACCCAGTACTTC
.	.	TRBV3-1/TRBV3-2	15	TRBJ1-1	CASSQDGQLNTEAFF	TGTGCCAGCAGCCAAGATGGGCAGCTCAACACTGAAGCTTTCTTT
TRBD1	.	TRBV7-6	14	TRBJ1-5	CASSPGQGNQPQHF	TGTGCCAGCAGCCCGGGACAGGGCAATCAGCCCCAGCATTTT
.	once	TRBV30	18	TRBJ2-6	CAWSVGRGAVSGANVLTF	TGTGCCTGGAGTGTAGGGAGAGGCGCGGTATCTGGGGCCAACGTCCTGACTTTC
TRBD2	once	TRBV6-2/TRBV6-3	20	TRBJ2-4	CASSWDNLAGGLRTKNIQYF	TGTGCCAGCAGTTGGGACAACCTAGCGGGGGGGCTAAGAACCAAAAACATTCAGTACTTC
TRBD1	.	TRBV5-6	15	TRBJ2-7	CASSSPAGTGVEQYF	TGTGCCAGCAGCAGTCCAGCCGGGACAGGGGTCGAGCAGTACTTC
TRBD2	.	TRBV5-1	15	TRBJ2-5	CASSPRGGVGETQYF	TGCGCCAGCAGCCCGCGGGGGGGAGTGGGAGAGACCCAGTACTTC
.	.	TRBV7-9	15	TRBJ1-5	CASSSRRESNQPQHF	TGTGCCAGCAGCTCCCGTAGAGAAAGCAATCAGCCCCAGCATTTT
.	.	TRBV7-2	16	TRBJ1-2	CASSLASQGMRNGYTF	TGTGCCAGCAGCTTAGCTTCCCAGGGGATGAGGAACGGCTACACCTTC
TRBD1	.	TRBV7-2	16	TRBJ2-7	CASSPKTGTGTYEQYF	TGTGCCAGCAGCCCAAAAACCGGGACAGGGACTTACGAGCAGTACTTC
.	.	TRBV7-9	15	TRBJ1-2	CASSPEGVGTYGYTF	TGTGCCAGCAGCCCTGAGGGGGTGGGGACATATGGCTACACCTTC
TRBD1	once	TRBV19	22	TRBJ2-2	CASTSVRGKSTGTGAGTGELFF	TGTGCCAGTACTTCAGTAAGAGGGAAGTCAACGGGGACAGGGGCGGGGACCGGGGAGCTGTTTTTT
.	.	TRBV5-1	15	TRBJ2-5	CASSLDVSRGETQYF	TGCGCCAGCAGCTTGGATGTCAGTCGGGGAGAGACCCAGTACTTC
.	once	TRBV4-3	15	TRBJ1-6	CASSQEGRGNSPLHF	TGCGCCAGCAGCCAAGAGGGCAGGGGTAATTCACCCCTCCACTTT
TRBD2	.	TRBV7-9	16	TRBJ2-3	CASSPTSGGNTDTQYF	TGTGCCAGCAGCCCTACTAGCGGGGGAAACACAGATACGCAGTATTTT
TRBD1	.	TRBV5-1	15	TRBJ1-2	CASSLGDRDLYGYTF	TGCGCCAGCAGCTTGGGGGACAGGGACCTCTATGGCTACACCTTC
.	.	TRBV5-4	14	TRBJ2-3	CASSLELADDTQYF	TGTGCCAGCAGCTTGGAATTAGCGGACGATACGCAGTATTTT
TRBD1	.	TRBV4-2	16	TRBJ1-2	CASSQFTGGQSYGYTF	TGTGCCAGCAGCCAATTCACAGGGGGCCAATCCTATGGCTACACCTTC
.	.	TRBV13	12	TRBJ2-1	CASSSRGNEQFF	TGTGCCAGCAGCTCGAGGGGGAATGAGCAGTTCTTC
.	.	TRBV21-1	16	TRBJ1-4	CASSMGTSLYNEKLFF	TGTGCCAGCAGCATGGGGACAAGCCTTTATAATGAAAAACTGTTTTTT
.	.	TRBV7-2	14	TRBJ2-7	CASSLLRVSYEQYF	TGTGCCAGCAGCTTACTTCGGGTGTCGTACGAGCAGTACTTC
TRBD1	.	TRBV7-2	16	TRBJ1-4	CASSLAAGQANEKLFF	TGTGCCAGCAGCTTAGCCGCGGGACAGGCTAATGAAAAACTGTTTTTT
.	.	TRBV7-9	12	TRBJ1-2	CASSLATRGYTF	TGTGCCAGCAGCTTAGCGACTCGGGGTTACACCTTC
TRBD1	.	TRBV7-3	15	TRBJ2-1	CASSLSGQGVNEQFF	TGTGCCAGCAGCTTATCGGGACAGGGCGTCAATGAGCAGTTCTTC
TRBD2	.	TRBV5-4	13	TRBJ2-7	CASSLRTRPEQYF	TGTGCCAGCAGCTTAAGGACTAGACCCGAGCAGTACTTC
.	.	TRBV11-3	11	TRBJ2-3	CASSAADTQYF	TGTGCCAGCAGCGCAGCAGATACGCAGTATTTT
.	.	TRBV7-3	12	TRBJ2-1	CASSLGGGEQFF	TGTGCCAGCAGCTTAGGCGGCGGTGAGCAGTTCTTC
TRBD1	.	TRBV6-1	17	TRBJ2-6	CASSAWTGGSGANVLTF	TGTGCCAGCAGTGCCTGGACAGGGGGCTCTGGGGCCAACGTCCTGACTTTC
TRBD1	.	TRBV6-2/TRBV6-3	15	TRBJ1-4	CASSFPTGGREKLFF	TGTGCCAGCAGTTTCCCGACAGGGGGAAGAGAAAAACTGTTTTTT
TRBD1	.	TRBV6-2/TRBV6-3	16	TRBJ1-5	CASSYYRGSGNQPQHF	TGTGCCAGCAGTTATTACAGGGGAAGCGGCAATCAGCCCCAGCATTTT
TRBD1	.	TRBV27	13	TRBJ1-2	CASSLTGGYGYTF	TGTGCCAGCAGTTTGACAGGGGGCTATGGCTACACCTTC
.	.	TRBV7-9	14	TRBJ1-2	CASTGAGELYGYTF	TGTGCCAGCACCGGGGCGGGGGAACTCTATGGCTACACCTTC
TRBD1	.	TRBV19	14	TRBJ2-5	CASSLQGATETQYF	TGTGCCAGTAGTCTCCAGGGGGCGACGGAGACCCAGTACTTC